This T cell receptor (beta chain) stems from a study of blood T cell repertoires in COVID-19. Study at large: The analysed material was cDNA or gDNA that came from T cells, B-cell-depleted T cells, or PBMCs.

The germline V gene has CDR1 SGHKS and CDR2 YYEKEE (reference sequence). The CDR3 totals 15 residues. J gave up 0 bases and V 3 bases, and 2 bases lay outside the gene matches. Here immunoSEQ multiplex PCR was the method, and the copy in TCRdb shows in-frame clones only, minus some. In the table there are tens of thousands of clones, 75% to 90% of which are singletons. Sequenced: peripheral blood. This receptor was obtained from a human donor in a cohort sampled during active COVID-19. The V gene is TRBV5-5, the J gene TRBJ2-7; 11 positions agree with TRBD2. The CDR3 sequence: CASSSTSGSSYEQYF. CDR3 DNA sequence: TGTGCCAGCAGCTCTACTAGCGGGAGCTCCTACGAGCAGTACTTC.